This passage covers 4 T cell receptor beta chains from one sample sequenced in a study of blood T cell repertoires in COVID-19. Using immunoSEQ multiplex PCR, the repertoire was profiled, and TCRdb retains in-frame clones only, with some absent. The table lists approximately 380,000 clones, around 85% of them singletons. The source material was peripheral blood. These receptors came from a woman between 18 and 29 years old with acute or convalescent COVID-19.

The chain carries TRBV19 and TRBJ2-3, with TRBD1 as a possible D gene (6 bases). Trimming removed 3 bases from V and 2 bases from J, with 12 bases in between. Per germline, CDR1 LNHDA and CDR2 SQIVND (reference sequence). The CDR3 contains 15 residues. The CDR3 is CASSIGQNPTDTQYF. The CDR3, as DNA: TGTGCCAGTAGTATTGGACAGAATCCCACAGATACGCAGTATTTT.

This clone has just a few counts. The CDR3 loop is CASSLSGREAEAFF. CDR3 DNA: TGTGCCAGCAGCCTATCCGGGAGGGAGGCTGAAGCTTTCTTT. V gene TRBV3-1 (or the pseudogene TRBV3-2) combines with J gene TRBJ1-1, with D hard to call. The CDR3 is 14 residues long. V was shortened by 4 bases and J by 6 bases, with 15 bases between the two germline ends. The germline V gene encodes CDR1 LGHDT and CDR2 YNNKEL (reference sequence).

The chain links TRBV6-5 to TRBJ1-1; tentative D call: TRBD1 (6 bases). Trimming left V 5 bases short and J 0 bases short, with 13 bases between. Germline V gives CDR1 MNHEY, CDR2 SVGAGI. The CDR3 is 15 residues long. The CDR3 coding sequence is TGTGCCAGCAGTCGGGGGGGCGAGGTGAACACTGAAGCTTTCTTT. Translating gives CASSRGGEVNTEAFF.

This clone was counted a few times. The chain has TRBV12-5 and TRBJ1-2, with a possible D match to TRBD1 (5 bases). The germline V gene has CDR1 LGHNT and CDR2 FRNRAP. The V and J ends lost 6 bases and 5 bases respectively, with 10 bases between them. CDR3 size: 12 residues. Here the CDR3 reads CASGGGWYGYTF. DNA of the CDR3: TGTGCTAGTGGCGGGGGGTGGTATGGCTACACCTTC.